This T cell receptor (beta chain) derives from a study of blood T cell repertoires in COVID-19. This clone was counted between two and nine times. The V gene lost 9 bases and the J gene lost 3 bases, with 9 bases spanning the gap. Germline-derived CDR1 and CDR2 are LNHDA and SQIVND (reference sequence). This CDR3 region has 11 residues. Methods used by the authors: For nucleated cells, counts were estimated from reference gene primer amplification. TCRdb's table, derived via immunoSEQ multiplex PCR, lists solely in-frame clones and lacks some. That table gives V, J and clone size, and the DNA gave D and trimming. This sample has 470,000 or so clones, with 70% to 90% found just once.

This receptor was identified in a human donor in a cohort sampled during active COVID-19. This sequence joins TRBV19 and TRBJ2-7; D may be TRBD1 (5 bases). The sample was peripheral blood. The CDR3 loop reads CASRTGYEQYF. The CDR3 bases are TGTGCCAGCAGAACAGGCTACGAGCAGTACTTC.